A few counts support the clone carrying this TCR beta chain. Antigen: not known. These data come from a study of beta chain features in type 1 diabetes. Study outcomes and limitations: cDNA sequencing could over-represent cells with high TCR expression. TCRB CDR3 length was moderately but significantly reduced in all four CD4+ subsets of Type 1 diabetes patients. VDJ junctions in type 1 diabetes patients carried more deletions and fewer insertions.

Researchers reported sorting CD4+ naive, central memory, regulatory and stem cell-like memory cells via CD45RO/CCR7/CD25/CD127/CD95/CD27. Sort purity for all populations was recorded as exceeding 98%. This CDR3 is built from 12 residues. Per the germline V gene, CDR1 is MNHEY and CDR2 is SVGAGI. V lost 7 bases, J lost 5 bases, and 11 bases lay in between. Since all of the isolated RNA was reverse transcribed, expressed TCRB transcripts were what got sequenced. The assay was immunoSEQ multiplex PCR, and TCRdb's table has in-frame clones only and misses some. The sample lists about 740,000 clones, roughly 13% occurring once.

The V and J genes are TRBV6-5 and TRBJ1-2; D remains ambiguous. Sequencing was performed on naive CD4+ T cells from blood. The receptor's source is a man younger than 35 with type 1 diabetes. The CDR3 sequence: CASIGVGYGYTF. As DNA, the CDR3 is TGTGCCAGCATTGGAGTAGGGTATGGCTACACCTTC.